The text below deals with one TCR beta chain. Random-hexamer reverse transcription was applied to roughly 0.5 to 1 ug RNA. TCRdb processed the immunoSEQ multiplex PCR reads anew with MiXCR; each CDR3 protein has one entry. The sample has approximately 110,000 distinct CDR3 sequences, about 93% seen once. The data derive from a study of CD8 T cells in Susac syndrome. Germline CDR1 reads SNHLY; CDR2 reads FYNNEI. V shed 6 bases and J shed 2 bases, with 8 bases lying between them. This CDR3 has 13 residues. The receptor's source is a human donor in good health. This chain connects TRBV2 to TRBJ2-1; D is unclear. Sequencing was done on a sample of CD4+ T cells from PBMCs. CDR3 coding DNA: TGTGCCAGCAGACAGCTTACCTACAATGAGCAGTTCTTC. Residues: CASRQLTYNEQFF.